Each of the 4 T cell receptor beta chains below was sequenced from the same sample in a study of early T cells in non-severe SARS-CoV-2 infection. TCRdb re-derived calls from the 5' RACE reads in MiXCR, one entry per CDR3 protein. The sample has tens of thousands of distinct CDR3 sequences, roughly an eighth seen once. The sequenced sample consisted of whole blood. These receptors came from an adult who was a healthcare worker with PCR-confirmed SARS-CoV-2 infection or an uninfected control (not recorded which).

The table lists this clonotype with a few counts. The CDR3 sequence: CASSEALGTYGYTF. CDR3 nucleotides: TGTGCCAGCAGTGAAGCTCTAGGGACTTATGGCTACACCTTC. The rearrangement links TRBV2 to TRBJ1-2, with D perhaps TRBD1 (5 bases). This CDR3 is 14 amino acids long. The germline V and J ends were trimmed by 0 bases and 5 bases, with 10 bases remaining between them. Germline V gene sequence: CDR1 SNHLY, CDR2 FYNNEI.

This clonotype was seen many times. This chain links TRBV11-2 with TRBJ2-2; a possible D gene is TRBD2 (6 bases). The CDR3 has 14 amino acids. Germline V gene sequence: CDR1 SGHAT, CDR2 FQNNGV. V shed 3 bases and J shed 5 bases, with 10 bases lying between them. The CDR3 bases are TGTGCCAGCAGCTTCCGCGGGGCGACCGGGGAGCTGTTTTTT. This translates into CASSFRGATGELFF.

This clonotype occurred many times. This sequence joins TRBV27 and TRBJ1-6; D remains ambiguous. CDR1 is MNHEY and CDR2 is SMNVEV in the germline V gene (reference sequence). This CDR3 has 15 residues. The ends were cut back, 6 bases at V and 5 bases at J, with 14 bases in the middle. CDR3 protein: CASRERAGNNSPLHF. For the CDR3, the DNA is TGTGCCAGCAGAGAGAGGGCGGGAAATAATTCACCCCTCCACTTT.

At least ten counts were recorded for this clonotype. CDR3 bases: TGTGCCAGCAGTGGGCCGGGACAGGTGGAGCAGTACTTC. It translates to CASSGPGQVEQYF. The gene calls are TRBV28 and TRBJ2-7, with 8 bases aligning to TRBD1. Looked up from germline, CDR1 is MDHEN and CDR2 is SYDVKM. V was clipped by 5 bases and J by 7 bases; unmatched bases: 7. The CDR3 is 13 amino acids.